A selection of T cell receptor beta chains follows, all from one sample in a study of monozygotic twins with inflammatory bowel disease. TCRdb reanalyzed the 5' RACE reads and collapses them to one entry per CDR3 protein, without DNA. Here the sample table reports around 380,000 distinct CDR3 sequences. Input material: blood. The origin of the receptors is a human donor with ulcerative colitis or Crohn's disease, or a healthy co-twin of an affected twin (not recorded which). Each CDR3 is given with its conserved first and last residue.

>TRBJ2-3|TRBV11-3
CASSSGLAVPTDTQYF
>TRBJ1-2|TRBV29-1
CSVEPPGHLAGYTF
>TRBJ2-7|TRBV7-2
CASSSGLGFEQYF
>TRBJ2-3|TRBV2
CASMGARDTQYF
>TRBJ2-1|TRBV5-1
CASSLGQPLVNEQFF
>TRBJ1-6|TRBV2
CASRMDRRNSPLHF
>TRBJ1-2|TRBV7-3
CASSLNPGQYYGYTF
>TRBJ2-7|TRBV2
CASSFGTGSNF
>TRBJ2-3|TRBV7-2
CASSLQAGISDTQYF
>TRBJ2-6|TRBV27
CASSLRQGYGTGANVLTF
>TRBJ2-7|TRBV7-6
CASSLTGYYEQYF
>TRBJ2-3|TRBV11-2
CASSLQGLDTDTQYF
>TRBJ2-2|TRBV2
CASSGQGTITGELFF
>TRBJ1-1|TRBV7-2
CASSPRDQIGGTEAFF
>TRBJ2-1|TRBV7-2
CASSGRPGLAGGPVYNEQFF
>TRBJ2-5|TRBV4-2
CASSQELGRQETQYF
>TRBJ2-5|TRBV6-5
CASSYSQGRGETQYF
>TRBJ1-2|TRBV29-1
CSAQPGTGEGYTF
>TRBJ2-3|TRBV7-2
CASSRAGGFDTQYF
>TRBJ2-7|TRBV25-1
CASARDLESYEQYF
>TRBJ2-2|TRBV20-1
CSARPGQVNTGELFF
>TRBJ2-2|TRBV19
CASSVLAGAAGELFF
>TRBJ2-7|TRBV14
CASSQTRYEQYF
>TRBJ2-1|TRBV6-5
CASSYSPGGSNEQFF
>TRBJ2-5|TRBV20-1
CSASDRGRETQYF
>TRBJ2-3|TRBV10-2
CASQKRDSDTQYF
>TRBJ2-2|TRBV7-3
CASSSRPAGWYTGELFF